Following are 9 T cell receptor beta chains from one sample sequenced in a study of cytomegalovirus exposure and HLA in healthy donors. Primers for the PCR totalled 60 Vbeta and 13 Jbeta. Produced via immunoSEQ multiplex PCR; TCRdb's table is partial and in-frame only. The table has some 120,000 clones, about 86% seen once. The sequencing input was PBMCs. The origin of the receptors is a young woman in good health and CMV-seronegative.

The chain uses TRBV5-1 and TRBJ2-5, with TRBD1 identical over 7 bases. The J call may be incorrect, as the DNA end agrees better with TRBJ2-7. Germline V gene lookup returns CDR1 SGHRS and CDR2 YFSETQ. The CDR3 has 14 residues. The CDR3 reads CASSLGQGVHEQYF. As DNA, the CDR3 is TGCGCCAGCAGCTTGGGTCAGGGGGTCCACGAGCAGTACTTC.

The chain combines TRBV5-6 with TRBJ1-3; D gene unclear. The CDR3 runs 16 residues. Between the trimmed V and J ends, which lost 1 base and 4 bases, there was a span of 15 bases. Germline CDR1 is SGHDT and CDR2 is YYEEEE. The CDR3 DNA is TGTGCCAGCAGCTTGAAATTCGAGATTATCGGAAACACCATATATTTT. Protein: CASSLKFEIIGNTIYF.

This chain links TRBV5-4 with TRBJ2-5, with 13 bases matching TRBD2. The better agreement between TRBJ2-7 and the DNA end casts doubt on the J call. From germline, CDR1 is SGHNT and CDR2 YYREEE (reference sequence). The CDR3 runs 17 residues. The CDR3 coding sequence is TGTGCCAGCAGCTTGAATCGGGGACTAGCGGGAACCTACGAGCAGTACTTC. This sequence encodes CASSLNRGLAGTYEQYF.

The chain links TRBV30 to TRBJ2-5; D is undetermined. V was trimmed by 0 bases and J by 2 bases, leaving 7 bases between them. CDR1 and CDR2 from the germline V gene are GTSNPN and SVGIG (reference sequence). The CDR3 totals 13 residues. The CDR3 spells CAWSVRRQETQYF. The CDR3 DNA sequence: TGTGCCTGGAGTGTTCGCAGACAAGAGACCCAGTACTTC.

The chain recombines TRBV7-9 with TRBJ1-3, with D possibly TRBD1 on 5 matching bases. The germline V gene has CDR1 SEHNR and CDR2 FQNEAQ (reference sequence). Deletions cut 5 bases from V and 1 base from J, with 12 bases between. CDR3 length equals 15 residues. Written as DNA, the CDR3 is TGTGCCAGCAGCCCCCAGGGTTCATCTGGAAACACCATATATTTT. It encodes CASSPQGSSGNTIYF.

This clone occurred once. The chain employs TRBV11-3 and TRBJ2-7; 8 nucleotides line up with TRBD2. This CDR3 contains 15 residues. V was clipped by 6 bases and J by 1 base; unmatched bases: 8. The germline V gene encodes CDR1 SGHNT and CDR2 YENEEA. The CDR3 DNA reads TGTGCCAGCAGTCCCGGCAGCGGGAGTTCCTACGAGCAGTACTTC. Translated: CASSPGSGSSYEQYF.

This chain links TRBV27 with TRBJ1-1; 11 bases are a match to TRBD1. The CDR3 is made up of 14 amino acids. Germline CDR1 is MNHEY and CDR2 is SMNVEV (reference sequence). Unmatched junction bases numbered 4, after V lost 4 bases and J lost 6 bases. The CDR3 loop is CASSWGQGVAEAFF. In DNA form, the CDR3 reads TGTGCCAGCAGTTGGGGACAGGGGGTCGCTGAAGCTTTCTTT.

The chain employs TRBV5-1 and TRBJ2-5, with TRBD2 identical over 9 bases. The CDR3 spans 14 residues. Trimming removed 7 bases from V and 5 bases from J; junction bases left unmatched: 9. Germline CDR1 is SGHRS and CDR2 is YFSETQ. The CDR3 reads CASRDEAGGETQYF. The CDR3 region has the DNA TGCGCCAGCCGGGACGAAGCGGGAGGCGAGACCCAGTACTTC. Supplemented by reference TRBV5-1 and TRBJ2-5, the full variable domain reads KAGVTQTPRYLIKTRGQQVTLSCSPISGHRSVSWYQQTPGQGLQFLFEYFSETQRNKGNFPGRFSGRQFSNSRSEMNVSTLELGDSALYLCASRDEAGGETQYFGPGTRLLVL.

The chain uses TRBV29-1 and TRBJ2-5, with 9 bases matching TRBD1. This CDR3 is 13 amino acids long. Unmatched junction bases numbered 5, after V lost 2 bases and J lost 7 bases. Germline V gene data show CDR1 as SQVTM and CDR2 as ANQGSEA. The CDR3, as DNA: TGCAGCGTTGAACGGACAGGGGAGGTGACCCAGTACTTC. This gives the protein CSVERTGEVTQYF. Complete variable domain (other parts from reference TRBV29-1 and TRBJ2-5): SAVISQKPSRDICQRGTSLTIQCQVDSQVTMMFWYRQQPGQSLTLIATANQGSEATYESGFVIDKFPISRPNLTFSTLTVSNMSPEDSSIYLCSVERTGEVTQYFGPGTRLLVL.